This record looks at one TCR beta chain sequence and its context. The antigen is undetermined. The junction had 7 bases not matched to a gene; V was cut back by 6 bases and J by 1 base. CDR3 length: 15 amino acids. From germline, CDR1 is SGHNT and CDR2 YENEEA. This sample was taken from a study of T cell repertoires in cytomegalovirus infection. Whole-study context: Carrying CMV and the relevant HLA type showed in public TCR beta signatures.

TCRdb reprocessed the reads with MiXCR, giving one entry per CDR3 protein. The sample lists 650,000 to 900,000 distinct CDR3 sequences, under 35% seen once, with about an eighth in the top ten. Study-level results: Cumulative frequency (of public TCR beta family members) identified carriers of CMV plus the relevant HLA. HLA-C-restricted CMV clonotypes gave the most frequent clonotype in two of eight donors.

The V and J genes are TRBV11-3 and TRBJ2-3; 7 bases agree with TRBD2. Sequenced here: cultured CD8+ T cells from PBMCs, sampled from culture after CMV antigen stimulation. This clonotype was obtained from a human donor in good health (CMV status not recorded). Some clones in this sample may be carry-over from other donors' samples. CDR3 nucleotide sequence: TGTGCCAGCAGGTCCACTAGCGTAGGCACAGATACGCAGTATTTT. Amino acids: CASRSTSVGTDTQYF. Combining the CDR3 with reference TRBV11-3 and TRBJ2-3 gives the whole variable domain EAGVVQSPRYKIIEKKQPVAFWCNPISGHNTLYWYLQNLGQGPELLIRYENEEAVDDSQLPKDRFSAERLKGVDSTLKIQPAELGDSAVYLCASRSTSVGTDTQYFGPGTRLTVL.